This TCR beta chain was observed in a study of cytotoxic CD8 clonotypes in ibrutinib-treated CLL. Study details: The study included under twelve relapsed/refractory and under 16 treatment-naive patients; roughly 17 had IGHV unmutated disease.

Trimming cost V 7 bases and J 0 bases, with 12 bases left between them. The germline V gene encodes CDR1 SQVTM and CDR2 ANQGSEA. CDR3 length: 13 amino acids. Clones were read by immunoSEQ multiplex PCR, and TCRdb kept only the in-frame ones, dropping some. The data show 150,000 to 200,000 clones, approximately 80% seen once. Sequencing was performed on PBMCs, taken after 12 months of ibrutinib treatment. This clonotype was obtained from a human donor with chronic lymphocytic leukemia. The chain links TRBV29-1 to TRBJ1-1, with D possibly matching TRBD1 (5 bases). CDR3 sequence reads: CSAAGRMNTEAFF. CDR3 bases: TGCAGCGCCGCGGGACGGATGAACACTGAAGCTTTCTTT.